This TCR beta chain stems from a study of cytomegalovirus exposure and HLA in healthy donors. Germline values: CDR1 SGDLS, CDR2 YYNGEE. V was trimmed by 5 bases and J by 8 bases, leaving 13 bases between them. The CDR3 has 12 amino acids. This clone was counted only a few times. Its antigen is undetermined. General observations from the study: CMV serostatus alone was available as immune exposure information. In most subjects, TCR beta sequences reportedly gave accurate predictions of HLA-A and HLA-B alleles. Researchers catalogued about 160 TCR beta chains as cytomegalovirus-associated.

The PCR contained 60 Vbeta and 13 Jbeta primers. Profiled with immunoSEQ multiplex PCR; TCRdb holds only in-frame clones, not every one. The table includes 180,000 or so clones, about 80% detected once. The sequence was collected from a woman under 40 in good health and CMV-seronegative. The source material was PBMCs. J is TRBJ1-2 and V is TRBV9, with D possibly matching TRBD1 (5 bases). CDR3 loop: CASSSTGEGYTF. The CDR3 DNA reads TGTGCCAGCAGTTCTACGGGGGAGGGCTACACCTTC.